The T cell receptor (beta chain) described here comes from a study of blood T cell repertoires in COVID-19. At the level of the study: Some COVID-19 samples were acute and others convalescent; all came from the United States, Italy and Spain. Sources were T cells, B-cell-depleted T cells, or PBMCs; the material itself was cDNA or gDNA.

In the study's own analysis: Counts of nucleated cells, estimated from reference gene primer amplification, were obtained. Sequenced by immunoSEQ multiplex PCR; TCRdb stores in-frame clones only, minus some. That table gives V, J and clone size, and the DNA gave D and trimming. This repertoire shows 130,000 to 150,000 clones, 88% found once; its top ten account for over 9.5%. Of note for this clone: This sample also contains other DNA sequences that code for the same CDR3.

Unmatched junction bases numbered 0, after V lost 3 bases and J lost 6 bases. The germline gives CDR1 MNHEY, CDR2 SMNVEV (reference sequence). The CDR3 consists of 12 residues. The source material was peripheral blood. The V call is TRBV27, the J call TRBJ2-3, with TRBD1 identical over 7 bases. The receptor was derived from a man over 45 with active or convalescent COVID-19. This CDR3 is CASSFRGDTQYF. DNA of the CDR3: TGTGCCAGCAGTTTCAGGGGGGATACGCAGTATTTT.